The next 2 T cell receptor beta chains were all read from a single sample in a study of identical twins. From the 5' RACE reads, TCRdb called clonotypes with MiXCR, one entry per CDR3 protein. This repertoire shows 350,000 or so distinct CDR3 sequences, roughly 9% found once; its top ten account for 7.5% to 9.5%. The sample was naive T cells sorted from blood. These receptors were obtained from a woman aged 50 to 60 in good health.

This clonotype came up a few times. V usage is TRBV29-1 and J usage is TRBJ1-1; 11 nucleotides match TRBD1. Trimming cost V 6 bases and J 2 bases; bases outside gene matches: 8. Germline V CDR1 and CDR2: SQVTM, ANQGSEA. The CDR3 has 15 residues. The CDR3 reads CSVSPRTGGNTEAFF. The DNA for the CDR3 is TGCAGCGTCTCACCCCGGACAGGGGGCAACACTGAAGCTTTCTTT.

This chain connects TRBV5-6 to TRBJ2-5, with D tentatively TRBD2 (6 bases). Trimming cost V 3 bases and J 5 bases, with 20 bases left between them. Germline V gives CDR1 SGHDT, CDR2 YYEEEE. This CDR3 contains 16 residues. The CDR3 here is CASSWTFDAAGETQYF. CDR3 coding DNA: TGTGCCAGCAGCTGGACTTTCGACGCCGCGGGGGAGACCCAGTACTTC.